A single T cell receptor (beta chain) is shown here with its context. Its antigen remains unknown. The CDR3 contains 14 residues. Germline V gives CDR1 SGHTA, CDR2 FQGNSA. Blood samples measuring more than 2 ml were taken per donor. Whole blood served as the source of total RNA, and no T cell sorting took place. TCRdb re-called the 5' RACE reads and gives one entry per CDR3 protein, without DNA. In all, the sample yields fewer than 400,000 distinct CDR3 sequences. This entry comes from a study of monozygotic twins with inflammatory bowel disease. Study conclusions and caveats: No single strong signal or clonotype associated with IBD was supported.

The sequence was obtained from a human donor with ulcerative colitis or Crohn's disease, or a healthy co-twin of an affected twin (not recorded which). The source material was blood. The gene calls are TRBV7-2 and TRBJ1-2; TCRdb picks TRBD1, but there is no DNA to check that call. This chain's CDR3 is CASSPPDRSHGYTF.